The 21 T cell receptor beta chains below were found in one sample sequenced in a study of blood T cells in healthy people across ages. Through a sample-barcoded 5' primer and a J-beta primer mix, a second PCR was run for roughly 6 to 11 cycles. Via MiXCR, TCRdb re-called the 5' RACE reads, giving one row per CDR3 protein. The table shows about 680,000 distinct CDR3 sequences, with about 52% occurring only once. Specimen: blood. The receptors shown here come from a woman aged 60 to 75 in good health.

This clonotype has a count of ten or more. The V and J genes are TRBV20-1 and TRBJ2-1; D is ambiguous. The CDR3 length is 12 residues. V gave up 4 bases and J gave up 3 bases, with 7 bases separating them. CDR1 DFQATT and CDR2 SNEGSKA come from the germline V gene (reference sequence). The CDR3 reads CSATSFYNEQFF. The CDR3 DNA sequence: TGCAGTGCTACTTCCTTCTACAATGAGCAGTTCTTC.

V gene TRBV20-1 combines with J gene TRBJ2-7; 8 positions agree with TRBD2. J was trimmed by 2 bases and V by 4 bases; bases with no gene match: 10. The CDR3 consists of 15 residues. Germline loops: CDR1 DFQATT, CDR2 SNEGSKA (reference sequence). For the CDR3, the DNA is TGCAGTGCTACCCTCCTAAGCGGGAGCCCCTACGAGCAGTACTTC. It translates to CSATLLSGSPYEQYF.

This clonotype turned up a few times. This chain uses TRBV29-1 with TRBJ2-3; D gene unclear. CDR1 and CDR2 from the germline V gene are SQVTM and ANQGSEA. This CDR3 is built from 12 residues. V lost 5 bases and J 2 bases, leaving 8 bases between the germline ends. CDR3 in amino acids: CSVSDPTDTQYF. CDR3 bases: TGCAGCGTTTCGGACCCCACAGATACGCAGTATTTT.

The V gene is TRBV29-1, the J gene TRBJ2-5; no firm D call. Trimming removed 3 bases at V and 2 bases at J, with 7 bases between. CDR3 size: 12 residues. The germline CDR1 and CDR2 sequences are SQVTM and ANQGSEA. DNA of the CDR3: TGCAGCGTTGATCGGCGGCAAGAGACCCAGTACTTC. Its translation is CSVDRRQETQYF.

This clonotype has a handful of counts. The rearrangement joins TRBV28 to TRBJ2-1; a possible D gene is TRBD2 (6 bases). This CDR3 is built from 14 residues. Germline assignment: CDR1 MDHEN and CDR2 SYDVKM. V lost 2 bases to trimming and J lost 15 bases, with 20 bases between them. For the CDR3, the DNA is TGTGCCAGCAGTTTACGCAGGGAGGAACCCCCCTGGTTCTTC. It encodes CASSLRREEPPWFF.

The rearrangement uses TRBV10-3 and TRBJ2-5, with D perhaps TRBD1 or TRBD2 (6 bases each). Germline-derived CDR1 and CDR2 are ENHRY and SYGVKD. The CDR3 has 13 residues. Trimming took off 10 bases at V and 4 bases at J, with 16 bases between the two ends. This chain's CDR3 is CASRQEGRETQYF. The DNA for the CDR3 is TGTGCCAGCAGACAGGAGGGTCGAGAGACCCAGTACTTC.

In DNA, the CDR3 is TGCGGCGCCCGGACAGGGGAGAGGTGCGAGCAGTACTTC. It specifies CGARTGERCEQYF. This chain joins TRBV29-1 and TRBJ2-4; 9 positions match TRBD1. With the DNA end fitting TRBJ2-7 better, the J assignment may be wrong. From germline, CDR1 is SQVTM and CDR2 ANQGSEA. The length of the CDR3 is 13 residues.

The chain links TRBV28 to TRBJ2-3, with 7 bases identical to TRBD1. J gave up 3 bases and V 6 bases, and 9 bases lay outside the gene matches. There are 15 residues in the CDR3. Germline values: CDR1 MDHEN, CDR2 SYDVKM. The CDR3 DNA is TGTGCCAGCAGCCCCCCGGACAGGATGACAGATACGCAGTATTTT. Residues: CASSPPDRMTDTQYF.

There are a few counts of this clonotype. This chain links TRBV7-2 with TRBJ1-5; D not resolved. This CDR3 has 14 amino acids. CDR1 SGHTA and CDR2 FQGNSA come from the germline V gene. V lost 6 bases and J 9 bases, leaving 18 bases between the germline ends. CDR3 region: CASSEDHTDGPQHF. Here the CDR3 DNA reads TGTGCCAGCAGTGAGGACCATACTGATGGGCCCCAGCATTTT.

This sequence joins TRBV20-1 and TRBJ1-2; D perhaps matches TRBD1 (5 bases). Germline-derived CDR1 and CDR2 are DFQATT and SNEGSKA (reference sequence). This CDR3 has 14 amino acids. Trimming shortened V by 6 bases and J by 5 bases, and 19 bases separated the two germline ends. This CDR3 reads CSAKRDYRNYGYTF. The DNA of the CDR3 is TGCAGTGCAAAGAGAGATTACAGGAATTATGGCTACACCTTC.

This chain uses TRBV27 with TRBJ2-7; maybe TRBD2 (6 bases). Judging by the DNA end, TRBJ2-5 fits better; the J call may be wrong. This CDR3 contains 16 residues. Germline V gives CDR1 MNHEY, CDR2 SMNVEV (reference sequence). CDR3 DNA sequence: TGTGCCAGCAGTTTGGGGGGAAGGGGTTTACAAGAGACCCAGTACTTC. Translation gives CASSLGGRGLQETQYF.

The chain couples TRBV20-1 to TRBJ2-7; possibly TRBD2 for D (6 bases). Germline CDR1 and CDR2: DFQATT and SNEGSKA (reference sequence). Trimming removed 3 bases at V and 1 base at J, with 19 bases between. The CDR3 length is 16 residues. The CDR3 loop is CSASYQRAFLSYEQYF. CDR3 sequence (DNA): TGCAGTGCTAGTTACCAGCGGGCGTTTCTATCCTACGAGCAGTACTTC.

The chain carries TRBV9 and TRBJ1-6; the match to TRBD1 covers 9 bases. V trimming: 4 bases; J trimming: 17 bases; junction bases outside the gene matches: 16. CDR1 is SGDLS and CDR2 is YYNGEE in the germline V gene. The CDR3 is 15 residues long. This CDR3 is CASSPRPGTGFKVHF. In DNA form, the CDR3 reads TGTGCCAGCAGCCCCCGACCCGGGACAGGGTTCAAGGTCCACTTT.

The CDR3 protein is CSAQGGETQYF. CDR3 sequence (DNA): TGCAGTGCACAGGGAGGGGAGACCCAGTACTTC. The chain carries TRBV20-1 and TRBJ2-5, with TRBD2 as a possible D gene (7 bases). Per germline, CDR1 DFQATT and CDR2 SNEGSKA (reference sequence). The V and J ends lost 6 bases and 5 bases respectively, with 10 bases between them. The CDR3 has 11 residues.

The chain couples TRBV20-1 to TRBJ2-1; TRBD2 aligns across 10 bases. CDR1 and CDR2 (germline): DFQATT, SNEGSKA (reference sequence). The CDR3 has 14 residues. J gave up 3 bases and V 4 bases, and 3 bases lay outside the gene matches. In DNA, the CDR3 is TGCAGTGCTAACGGGACTAGCGTCTACAATGAGCAGTTCTTC. This gives the protein CSANGTSVYNEQFF.

The chain combines TRBV12-3 or TRBV12-4 with TRBJ1-2; D unresolved. The V end lost 5 bases, the J end lost 2 bases, and 6 bases lay between the germline ends. The CDR3 has 12 amino acids. The CDR3, as DNA: TGTGCCAGCAGTCAGACAAACTATGGCTACACCTTC. This encodes CASSQTNYGYTF.

The rearrangement links TRBV5-1 to TRBJ2-3, with D possibly being TRBD1 or TRBD2 (5 bases each). CDR1 is SGHRS and CDR2 is YFSETQ in the germline V gene. The CDR3 runs 16 residues. Between the trimmed V and J ends, which lost 3 bases and 4 bases, there was a span of 18 bases. The CDR3: CASSYLLGRSADTQYF. The CDR3 nucleotides are TGCGCCAGCAGCTACTTACTGGGACGTAGCGCAGATACGCAGTATTTT.

This chain links TRBV6-1 with TRBJ2-1; 12 bases agree with TRBD2. The CDR3 sequence is 16 residues long. The germline gives CDR1 MNHNS, CDR2 SASEGT. V shed 6 bases and J 3 bases; nucleotides not matched to a gene: 6. The CDR3 sequence: CASRGSGLAGYNEQFF. The CDR3 DNA is TGTGCCAGCAGGGGATCGGGACTAGCGGGCTACAATGAGCAGTTCTTC.

This clonotype was counted many times. The V call is TRBV11-2, the J call TRBJ2-1, with 13 bases matching TRBD2. Losses at the gene ends were 2 bases for V and 7 bases for J; bases not matched to a gene: 20. Germline CDR1 is SGHAT and CDR2 is FQNNGV. The CDR3 sequence is 21 residues long. CDR3 residues: CASSLPGRGRVRGLAGNEQFF. DNA of the CDR3: TGTGCCAGCAGCTTACCCGGGCGGGGACGGGTTCGGGGACTAGCGGGAAATGAGCAGTTCTTC.

This chain connects TRBV6-1 to TRBJ2-7, with 10 bases that match TRBD2. The CDR3 loop spans 17 amino acids. Germline values: CDR1 MNHNS, CDR2 SASEGT. V shed 6 bases and J 7 bases; nucleotides not matched to a gene: 18. The CDR3 nucleotides read TGTGCCAGCAGCCCGCGGGTAGCGGGAGGCCCTTACAATGAGCAGTACTTC. Its protein is CASSPRVAGGPYNEQYF.

There are a few counts of this clonotype. The chain uses TRBV28 and TRBJ2-3; D might be TRBD2 (5 bases). The CDR3 loop spans 14 amino acids. Germline CDR1 reads MDHEN; CDR2 reads SYDVKM. Trimming stripped 4 bases from V and 2 bases from J, with 10 bases between. The CDR3 protein is CASSYERFTDTQYF. The CDR3 nucleotides are TGTGCCAGCAGTTACGAGCGGTTCACAGATACGCAGTATTTT.